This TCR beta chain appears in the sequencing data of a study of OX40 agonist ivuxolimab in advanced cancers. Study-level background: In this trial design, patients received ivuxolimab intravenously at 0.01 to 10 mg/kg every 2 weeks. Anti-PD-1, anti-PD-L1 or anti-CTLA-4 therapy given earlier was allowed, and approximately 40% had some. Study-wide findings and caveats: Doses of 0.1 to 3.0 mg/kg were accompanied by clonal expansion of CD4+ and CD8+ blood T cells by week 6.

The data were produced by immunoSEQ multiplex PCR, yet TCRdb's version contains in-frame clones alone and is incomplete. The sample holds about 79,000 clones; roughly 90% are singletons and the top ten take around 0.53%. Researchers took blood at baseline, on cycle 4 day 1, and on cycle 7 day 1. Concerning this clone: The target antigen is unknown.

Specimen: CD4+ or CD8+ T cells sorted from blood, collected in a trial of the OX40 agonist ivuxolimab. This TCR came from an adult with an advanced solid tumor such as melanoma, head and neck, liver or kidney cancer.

CDR3 loop: CASSQDREGAPTGELFF. For the CDR3, the DNA is TGCGCCAGCAGCCAAGATCGGGAGGGGGCCCCTACCGGGGAGCTGTTTTTT. The J gene is TRBJ2-2, the V gene TRBV4-1, with D possibly being TRBD2 (8 bases). Trimming stripped 0 bases from V and 5 bases from J, with 16 bases between. The V gene's germline CDR1 is MGHRA and CDR2 YSYEKL. There are 17 residues in the CDR3.